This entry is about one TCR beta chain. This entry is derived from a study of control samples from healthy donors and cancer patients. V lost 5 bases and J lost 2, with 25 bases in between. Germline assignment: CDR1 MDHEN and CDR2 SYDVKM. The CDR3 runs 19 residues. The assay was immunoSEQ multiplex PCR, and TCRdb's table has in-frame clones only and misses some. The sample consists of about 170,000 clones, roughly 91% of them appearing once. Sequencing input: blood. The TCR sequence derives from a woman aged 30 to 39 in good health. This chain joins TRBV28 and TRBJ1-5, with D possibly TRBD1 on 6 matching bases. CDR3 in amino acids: CASSPRGRGRWMGNQPQHF. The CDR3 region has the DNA TGTGCCAGCAGTCCCAGGGGCCGCGGTAGATGGATGGGCAATCAGCCCCAGCATTTT.